The source of this T cell receptor beta chain is a study of vaccination and CD4 T cells after COVID-19. Across the whole study: Median time from COVID diagnosis to post-COVID sampling was 101 days (35 to 161).

The sample's time point: late sampling 161 to 241 days after vaccination in a few convalescent patients. Treatment in this sample: approximately 9-day PBMC culture with coronavirus spike peptide pools or control peptides (ViraFEST assay). Under the ViraFEST approach, antigen-specific T cells were expanded with peptide pools and TCRs subsequently sequenced. Cultured CD4+ T-cell DNA underwent Oncomine TCR Beta short-read sequencing. One entry per CDR3 protein results from TCRdb running MiXCR on the PCR reads. This sample has fewer than 30,000 distinct CDR3 sequences; roughly a third occur once, and the top ten carry more than 3%. Trimming stripped 0 bases from V and 10 bases from J, with 19 bases between. This CDR3 spans 16 amino acids. Germline assignment: CDR1 MNHEY and CDR2 SVGEGT. About this clonotype itself: Antigen: not known.

V is TRBV6-2 or TRBV6-3 and J is TRBJ2-1; D assignment may be TRBD1 or TRBD2 (5 bases each). The sample in question was CD4+ T cells from blood, cultured in vitro, obtained about 7 months after SARS-CoV-2 vaccination. This clonotype originated in a human donor who had recovered from COVID-19. In DNA, the CDR3 is TGTGCCAGCAGTTACTCAGCCCGTATCGGGACCAACGAGCAGTTCTTC. Amino acids: CASSYSARIGTNEQFF.